Listed below are T cell receptor beta chains from one sample, sequenced in a study of blood T cell repertoires in COVID-19. Profiling relied on immunoSEQ multiplex PCR, and the TCRdb table lists in-frame clones only, not all of them. The sample holds 80,000 or so clones; about 92% are singletons and the top ten take more than 2%. The sequenced material came from peripheral blood. The receptors were gathered from a man in his fifties with acute or convalescent COVID-19. Each CDR3 is given with its conserved first and last residue. Fields, in order: J gene, V gene, clone size, D gene, CDR3 DNA, CDR3 protein. The D gene is left open where the match is weak. The size field is filled for only some rows; it gives once, few, many or a size class.

TRBJ2-1	TRBV28	-	TRBD2	TGTGCCACCTCTATCACGACTAGCGGGACATACAATGAGCAGTTCTTC	CATSITTSGTYNEQFF
TRBJ2-3	TRBV6-2/TRBV6-3	-	-	TGTGCCAGCAGCCGCCGGGACTTAAGCACAGATACGCAGTATTTT	CASSRRDLSTDTQYF
TRBJ2-1	TRBV19	-	TRBD1	TGTGCCAGTAGTATTAGGGGGACAGGAGAACGGCAGTTCTTC	CASSIRGTGERQFF
TRBJ1-5	TRBV12-5	-	TRBD1	TGTGCTAGTGGTTTGACAGGGGCTAGGCAGCCCCAGCATTTT	CASGLTGARQPQHF
TRBJ2-1	TRBV2	-	TRBD1	TGTGCCAGCAGATTAGACAGGGGTCCGTCCAATGAGCAGTTCTTC	CASRLDRGPSNEQFF
TRBJ1-5	TRBV15	-	TRBD1	TGTGCCACCAGTCCCGGGACAGGGCTATTCAAGCCCCAGCATTTT	CATSPGTGLFKPQHF
TRBJ1-2	TRBV7-9	once	-	TGTGCCAGCAGCTTAGATACCGAGATATCTTATGGCTACACCTTC	CASSLDTEISYGYTF
TRBJ1-4	TRBV14	-	-	TGTGCCAGCAGCCATCGGGACACCAGACCTGAAAAACTGTTTTTT	CASSHRDTRPEKLFF
TRBJ1-4	TRBV30	-	-	TGTGCCTGGAGTTCACAGCCTTATGAAAAACTGTTTTTT	CAWSSQPYEKLFF
TRBJ1-2	TRBV11-2	-	-	TGTGCCAGCAGCTTAGGATCCGGCGGGGGCTACACCTTC	CASSLGSGGGYTF
TRBJ1-2	TRBV20-1	-	-	TGCAGTGCGAAGAGGAGAAATGGCTACACCTTC	CSAKRRNGYTF
TRBJ2-2	TRBV28	-	-	TGTGCCAGCAGTTCGCCGGCCCAGGGGCCCGGGGAGCTGTTTTTT	CASSSPAQGPGELFF
TRBJ2-3	TRBV28	-	TRBD2	TGTGCCAGCAGTCTCCTCCCGGGACTAGCGACCCGGGACACAGATACGCAGTATTTT	CASSLLPGLATRDTDTQYF
TRBJ1-1	TRBV6-6	-	-	TGTGCCAGCAGTCCCCCGACGGGGACTGAAGCTTTCTTT	CASSPPTGTEAFF
TRBJ1-6	TRBV6-5	few	TRBD1	TGTGCCAGCGGAACAGGGGATTACTCACCCCTCCACTTT	CASGTGDYSPLHF
TRBJ2-1	TRBV20-1	-	-	TGCAGTGCTAGTGTGTGGGCCACCTACAATGAGCAGTTCTTC	CSASVWATYNEQFF
TRBJ2-2	TRBV7-3	-	TRBD1	TGTGCCAGCAGCTTAATCGGAACGGGACAGGACACCGGGGAGCTGTTTTTT	CASSLIGTGQDTGELFF
TRBJ1-1	TRBV21-1	-	-	TGTGCCAGCAGCAAAGTCCCCACTACAGGGAAAATACTGATGAACACTGAAGCTTTCTTT	CASSKVPTTGKILMNTEAFF
TRBJ1-2	TRBV7-2	-	-	TGTGCCAGCAGCTTAGAGGAGTATGGCTACACCTTC	CASSLEEYGYTF
TRBJ2-3	TRBV5-3	-	-	TGTGCCAGAAACCCACGTCCGGGAAAAGATACGCAGTATTTT	CARNPRPGKDTQYF
TRBJ2-2	TRBV9	-	-	TGTGCCAGCAGCGTAGGAGCCGGGGGAGACACCGGGGAGCTGTTTTTT	CASSVGAGGDTGELFF
TRBJ2-5	TRBV19	-	TRBD2	TGTGCCAGTAGTAGCGGGGGGGCCCAGGAGACCCAGTACTTC	CASSSGGAQETQYF
TRBJ2-3	TRBV28	few	-	TGTGCCAGCAGTTTAGGGCAGGGTGGGCAGTATTTT	CASSLGQGGQYF
TRBJ1-5	TRBV19	-	TRBD1	TGTGCCAGTAGTATAGGACAGGGTAAATCAAGTTGGCAGCCCCAGCATTTT	CASSIGQGKSSWQPQHF
TRBJ1-3	TRBV6-6	-	-	TGTGCCAGCAGCGGGTGGAGCACCATATATTTT	CASSGWSTIYF
TRBJ2-1	TRBV12-5	-	TRBD1	TGTGCTAGTGGTTTCGGGACAGGTTGGGACAATGAGCAGTTCTTC	CASGFGTGWDNEQFF
TRBJ1-1	TRBV7-2	-	TRBD1	TGTGCCAGCAGCCTCAGACAGGGACGCGGCACTGAAGCTTTCTTT	CASSLRQGRGTEAFF
TRBJ2-1	TRBV9	-	-	TGTGCCAGCAGCTTCCCAGGGGGGAATGAGCAGTTCTTC	CASSFPGGNEQFF
TRBJ2-5	TRBV7-9	-	-	TGTGCCAGCAGCCTTGGGGGGGGGCGCAAAGAGACCCAGTACTTC	CASSLGGGRKETQYF
TRBJ2-2	TRBV19	-	-	TGTGCCAGTAGTGTTCACCCCTCACTAGGGGGCACCGGGGAGCTGTTTTTT	CASSVHPSLGGTGELFF
TRBJ2-3	TRBV5-8	-	-	TGTGCCAGCAGCTCCCTGGGGACTAGCACAGATACGCAGTATTTT	CASSSLGTSTDTQYF
TRBJ1-5	TRBV12-3/TRBV12-4	-	-	TGTGCCAGCAGTTTTTCAGATCAGCCCCAGCATTTT	CASSFSDQPQHF
TRBJ1-2	TRBV6-1	-	-	TGTGCCAGCAGTGAAGCTCTAACGTTCTATGGCTACACCTTC	CASSEALTFYGYTF
TRBJ2-5	TRBV7-2	once	TRBD1	TGTGCCAGCTCGGGGAACAGGGGACAAGAGACCCAGTACTTC	CASSGNRGQETQYF
TRBJ1-1	TRBV6-5	-	-	TGTGCCAGCAGTTACTCAGGGGGGAACACTGAAGCTTTCTTT	CASSYSGGNTEAFF
TRBJ1-1	TRBV4-1	once	-	TGCGCCAGCAGCCCTCGGGGGGCGAGAGAAGACACTGAAGCTTTCTTT	CASSPRGAREDTEAFF
TRBJ2-1	TRBV2	-	TRBD1	TGTGCCAGAGACAGGGACCCCGGGGACAGGAATGAGCAGTTCTTC	CARDRDPGDRNEQFF
TRBJ1-1	TRBV12-3/TRBV12-4	-	TRBD1	TGTGCCAGCCAGGGACAGGCCATGATGGGGGCTTTCTTT	CASQGQAMMGAFF
TRBJ2-1	TRBV27	-	-	TGTGCCAGCAGTTTGGACACGTACAATGAGCAGTTCTTC	CASSLDTYNEQFF
TRBJ1-3	TRBV19	-	-	TGTGCCAGTAGTATTCGGCAGGGTAGTGGAAACACCATATATTTT	CASSIRQGSGNTIYF
TRBJ2-1	TRBV28	-	TRBD2	TGTGCCAGCAGCACAACTACTAGCGGGAGGGGGAATGAGCAGTTCTTC	CASSTTTSGRGNEQFF
TRBJ2-1	TRBV3-1/TRBV3-2	once	TRBD2	TGTGCCAGCAGCCTAAGACCGGGACTAGCGGTAAGGGAGCAGTTCTTC	CASSLRPGLAVREQFF
TRBJ2-1	TRBV6-5	few	-	TGTGCCAGCAGTCGGGACAATGAGCAGTTCTTC	CASSRDNEQFF
TRBJ2-1	TRBV3-1/TRBV3-2	-	-	TGTGCCAGCAGCTTACGAGGGGACATTGAGCAGTTCTTC	CASSLRGDIEQFF
TRBJ1-3	TRBV4-3	-	-	TGCGCCAGCAGCCAAGATCGCGGACAGGGAAACACCATATATTTT	CASSQDRGQGNTIYF
TRBJ2-2	TRBV9	-	-	TGTGCCAGCACCCCCTCCGGGTGGGCGAACACCGGGGAGCTGTTTTTT	CASTPSGWANTGELFF
TRBJ2-7	TRBV28	-	-	TGTGCCAGCAGTTTCGACATGCGTCTACTCTCCTACGAGCAGTACTTC	CASSFDMRLLSYEQYF
TRBJ2-2	TRBV9	-	-	TGTGCCAGCAGCCCCCAGACAGCGAACACCGGGGAGCTGTTTTTT	CASSPQTANTGELFF